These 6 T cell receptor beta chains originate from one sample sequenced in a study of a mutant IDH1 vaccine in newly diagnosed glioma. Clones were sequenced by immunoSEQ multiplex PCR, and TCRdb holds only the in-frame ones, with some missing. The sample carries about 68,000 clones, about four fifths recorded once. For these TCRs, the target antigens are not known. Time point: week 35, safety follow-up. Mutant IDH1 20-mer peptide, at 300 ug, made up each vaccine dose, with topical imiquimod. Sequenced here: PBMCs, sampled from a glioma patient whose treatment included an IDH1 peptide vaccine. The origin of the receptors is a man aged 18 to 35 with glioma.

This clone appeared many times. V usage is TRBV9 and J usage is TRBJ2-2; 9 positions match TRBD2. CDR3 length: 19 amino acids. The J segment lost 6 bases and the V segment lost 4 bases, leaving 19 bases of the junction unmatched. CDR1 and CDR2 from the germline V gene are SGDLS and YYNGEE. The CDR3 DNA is TGTGCCAGCAGCCCTGGGGGGGTTATTAGCGGGGGTATCTCCGGGGAGCTGTTTTTT. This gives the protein CASSPGGVISGGISGELFF. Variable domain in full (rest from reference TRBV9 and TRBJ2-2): DSGVTQTPKHLITATGQRVTLRCSPRSGDLSVYWYQQSLDQGLQFLIQYYNGEERAKGNILERFSAQQFPDLHSELNLSSLELGDSALYFCASSPGGVISGGISGELFFGEGSRLTVL.

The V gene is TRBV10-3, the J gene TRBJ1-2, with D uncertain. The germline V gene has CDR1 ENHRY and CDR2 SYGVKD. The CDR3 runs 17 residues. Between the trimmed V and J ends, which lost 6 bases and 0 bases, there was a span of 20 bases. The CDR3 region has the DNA TGTGCCATCAGGGACGAACTCTCAGTTCCCCCTAACTATGGCTACACCTTC. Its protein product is CAIRDELSVPPNYGYTF.

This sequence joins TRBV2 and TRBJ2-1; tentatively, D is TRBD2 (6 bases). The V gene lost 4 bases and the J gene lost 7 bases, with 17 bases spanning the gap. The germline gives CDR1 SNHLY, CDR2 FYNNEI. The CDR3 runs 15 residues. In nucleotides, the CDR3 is TGTGCCAGCAGTGTGATAGCGGTCCTGGGGAATGAGCAGTTCTTC. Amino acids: CASSVIAVLGNEQFF.

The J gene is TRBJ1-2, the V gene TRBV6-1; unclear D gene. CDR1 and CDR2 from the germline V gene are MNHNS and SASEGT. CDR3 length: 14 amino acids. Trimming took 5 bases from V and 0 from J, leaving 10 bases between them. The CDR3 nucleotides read TGTGCCAGCAGTCGGGCGGACTCTAACTATGGCTACACCTTC. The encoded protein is CASSRADSNYGYTF.

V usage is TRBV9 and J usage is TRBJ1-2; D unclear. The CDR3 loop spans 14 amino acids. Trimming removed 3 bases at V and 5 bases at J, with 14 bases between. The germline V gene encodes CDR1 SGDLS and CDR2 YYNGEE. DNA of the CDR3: TGTGCCAGCAGCGCCTTCCAGGTACCATATGGCTACACCTTC. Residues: CASSAFQVPYGYTF.

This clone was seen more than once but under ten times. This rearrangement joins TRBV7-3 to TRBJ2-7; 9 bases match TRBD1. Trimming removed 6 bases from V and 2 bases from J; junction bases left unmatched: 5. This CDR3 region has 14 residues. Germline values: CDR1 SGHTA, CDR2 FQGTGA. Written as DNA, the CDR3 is TGTGCCAGCAGTTATACAGGGGGCCCCTACGAGCAGTACTTC. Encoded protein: CASSYTGGPYEQYF.